The 3 T cell receptor beta chains presented below share a single source sample, sequenced in a study of blood T cell repertoires in COVID-19. Measured with immunoSEQ multiplex PCR; TCRdb has only the in-frame clones, and not every one. This table has 50,000 to 75,000 clones, approximately 80% appearing once. Sequencing used peripheral blood. All receptors derive from a woman of 80 years or more with active or convalescent COVID-19.

This chain uses TRBV6-5 with TRBJ2-7; 12 bases agree with TRBD1. From germline, CDR1 is MNHEY and CDR2 SVGAGI. This CDR3 is built from 14 residues. V shed 5 bases and J 7 bases; nucleotides not matched to a gene: 6. The CDR3 sequence is CASSPGTGGWEQYF. Written as DNA, the CDR3 is TGTGCCAGCAGTCCCGGGACAGGGGGCTGGGAGCAGTACTTC.

This rearrangement joins TRBV11-2 to TRBJ1-5, with a weak D call TRBD1 (6 bases). The CDR3 is 14 amino acids. Germline lookup yields CDR1 SGHAT and CDR2 FQNNGV. Trimming removed 5 bases from V and 7 bases from J, with 15 bases in between. The CDR3 protein is CASSPGAIGQPQHF. CDR3 nucleotide sequence: TGTGCCAGCAGCCCAGGGGCCATCGGGCAGCCCCAGCATTTT. The full variable domain, its missing parts supplied by reference TRBV11-2 and TRBJ1-5, is EAGVAQSPRYKIIEKRQSVAFWCNPISGHATLYWYQQILGQGPKLLIQFQNNGVVDDSQLPKDRFSAERLKGVDSTLKIQPAKLEDSAVYLCASSPGAIGQPQHFGDGTRLSIL.

In its sample, this clone was seen once. V usage is TRBV6-2 or TRBV6-3 and J usage is TRBJ1-4; D not certain. The V end was cut by 0 bases, the J end by 3 bases, with 11 bases between. The germline V gene encodes CDR1 MNHEY and CDR2 SVGEGT. The CDR3 spans 16 residues. CDR3 sequence: CASSYSRFGANEKLFF. The CDR3 bases are TGTGCCAGCAGTTACTCGAGGTTCGGTGCTAATGAAAAACTGTTTTTT.